This TCR beta chain was obtained from a study of T cells in Graves' hyperthyroidism and ophthalmopathy. V lost 4 bases to trimming and J lost 7 bases, with 22 bases between them. In germline, CDR1 is SGHAT, CDR2 FQDESV (reference sequence). The CDR3 loop spans 17 amino acids. At least ten counts were recorded for this clonotype. RNA transcripts gave rise to amplified TCR beta CDR3 regions. First-round RT-PCR with HTBI primers amplified the TCR CDR3 region. Via MiXCR, TCRdb re-called the multiplex PCR reads, giving one row per CDR3 protein. The data show a few hundred thousand distinct CDR3 sequences, less than 25% seen once.

The material sequenced was blood. The rearrangement uses TRBV11-1 and TRBJ2-2; a possible D gene is TRBD2 (6 bases). The TCR sequence derives from a man aged 18 to 30 with Graves' hyperthyroidism. In DNA, the CDR3 is TGTGCCAGCAGCTCCGGGTTAGCGGCGGCGAGGGGCGGGGAGCTGTTTTTT. Translation: CASSSGLAAARGGELFF.